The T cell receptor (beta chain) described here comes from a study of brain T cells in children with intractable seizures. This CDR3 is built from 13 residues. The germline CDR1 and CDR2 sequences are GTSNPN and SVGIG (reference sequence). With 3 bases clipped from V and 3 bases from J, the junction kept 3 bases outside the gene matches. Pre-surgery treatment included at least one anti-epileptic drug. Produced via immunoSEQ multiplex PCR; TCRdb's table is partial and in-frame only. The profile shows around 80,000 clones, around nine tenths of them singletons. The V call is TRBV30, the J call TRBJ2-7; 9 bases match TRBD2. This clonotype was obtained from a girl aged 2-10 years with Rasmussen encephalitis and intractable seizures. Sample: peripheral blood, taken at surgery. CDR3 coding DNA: TGTGCCTGGAGGGGTAGCGGGAGCTACGAGCAGTACTTC. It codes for CAWRGSGSYEQYF.